The subject of this entry is one T cell receptor beta chain. Its antigen remains unidentified. The table came from immunoSEQ multiplex PCR; TCRdb's copy has only in-frame clones and leaves some out. The sample lists approximately 9,300 clones, 91% seen once, with roughly an eighth in the top ten. Samples were taken several times over chemoradiotherapy. This entry is derived from a study of chemoradiotherapy in HPV16-positive cancers. About the research overall: Candidate HPV-specific T-cell clones and common TCR motifs came from functional assays in a couple of HPV16-positive patients. Whole-study results and caveats: Candidate HPV-specific clones and E7-related TCR motifs grew in tumor during treatment. HPV-responsive T-cell expansion during chemoradiotherapy was linked to improved recurrence-free survival in HPV16-positive patients.

Between the trimmed V and J ends, which lost 8 bases and 2 bases, there was a span of 12 bases. Germline assignment: CDR1 SGHTA and CDR2 FQGNSA. This CDR3 contains 14 residues. Sequences were derived from blood, sampled from a patient who underwent chemoradiotherapy. The gene calls are TRBV7-2 and TRBJ2-2; possibly TRBD2 for D (6 bases). This receptor was identified in a human donor with HPV-associated anogenital cancer. The DNA for the CDR3 is TGTGCCAGCCGACTAGAATCCAACACCGGGGAGCTGTTTTTT. It codes for CASRLESNTGELFF. The full variable domain, in which reference TRBV7-2 and TRBJ2-2 provide the parts outside the CDR3, is GAGVSQSPSNKVTEKGKDVELRCDPISGHTALYWYRQSLGQGLEFLIYFQGNSAPDKSGLPSDRFSAERTGGSVSTLTIQRTQQEDSAVYLCASRLESNTGELFFGEGSRLTVL.